Sequencing of this T cell receptor (beta chain) was carried out in a study of graft-versus-host responses after intestinal transplantation. Method: immunoSEQ multiplex PCR; TCRdb's copy keeps in-frame clones and lacks some. The top ten clones hold about 0.3% of a sample with some 92,000 clones, just under 95% of them seen once. A word on this clone: Its antigen is not identified.

The CDR3 has 16 amino acids. Per germline, CDR1 SGHRS and CDR2 YFSETQ. J gave up 3 bases and V 4 bases, and 5 bases lay outside the gene matches. This TCR came from a human donor who received an intestinal transplant. V is TRBV5-1 and J is TRBJ2-1, with 12 bases matching TRBD2. The sequencing here drew on unstimulated CD4+ T cells sorted from spleen or lymph node cells, taken before intestinal transplant. The CDR3 nucleotides are TGCGCCAGCAGCGCTCGGACTAGCGGGGACTACAATGAGCAGTTCTTC. Residues: CASSARTSGDYNEQFF.